These 9 T cell receptor beta chains came from one sample sequenced in a study of blood T cell repertoires in COVID-19. Profiled with immunoSEQ multiplex PCR; TCRdb holds only in-frame clones, not every one. Of under 250,000 clones in the sample, roughly 77% were seen once. Sequencing used peripheral blood. The receptors originated from a woman in her thirties or forties with COVID-19, enrolled during active disease.

This chain joins TRBV28 and TRBJ2-3, with 12 bases matching TRBD2. CDR1 is MDHEN and CDR2 is SYDVKM in the germline V gene. This CDR3 has 16 amino acids. V was pared by 6 bases and J by 14 bases, with 18 bases of the junction left unmatched. The CDR3 DNA reads TGTGCCAGCAGCCCGGGGGGACTAGCGGGCCCACTTGGGGGGTATTTT. This encodes CASSPGGLAGPLGGYF.

The rearrangement joins TRBV2 to TRBJ1-5; D uncertain. Per germline, CDR1 SNHLY and CDR2 FYNNEI. Trimming cost V 7 bases and J 5 bases, with 21 bases left between them. This CDR3 spans 16 amino acids. The DNA for the CDR3 is TGTGCCAGCACTCCGCGGGGAGTCCACGGATATCAGCCCCAGCATTTT. Translated, it gives CASTPRGVHGYQPQHF. The entire variable domain, with the rest obtained from reference TRBV2 and TRBJ1-5, is as follows: EPEVTQTPSHQVTQMGQEVILRCVPISNHLYFYWYRQILGQKVEFLVSFYNNEISEKSEIFDDQFSVERPDGSNFTLKIRSTKLEDSAMYFCASTPRGVHGYQPQHFGDGTRLSIL.

The sample holds one count of this clone. V gene TRBV7-9 combines with J gene TRBJ1-2; D remains unclear. The germline V gene encodes CDR1 SEHNR and CDR2 FQNEAQ (reference sequence). The CDR3 consists of 14 residues. Trimming removed 1 base at V and 2 bases at J, with 8 bases between. The CDR3 here is CASSLEGGNYGYTF. Written as DNA, the CDR3 is TGTGCCAGCAGCTTAGAGGGAGGAAACTATGGCTACACCTTC.

This clone was observed a handful of times. The chain links TRBV6-5 to TRBJ1-1, with D possibly TRBD1 on 5 matching bases. Germline V gene sequence: CDR1 MNHEY, CDR2 SVGAGI. The ends were cut back, 6 bases at V and 5 bases at J, with 16 bases in the middle. The CDR3 totals 14 residues. In DNA form, the CDR3 reads TGTGCCAGCAGACCCGACAGCAAAGGGACTGAAGCTTTCTTT. Its protein product is CASRPDSKGTEAFF.

In this sample, this clone turned up a few times. The chain combines TRBV30 with TRBJ1-5, with D unresolved. V was pared by 1 base and J by 3 bases, with 7 bases between. The CDR3 runs 13 residues. Germline loops: CDR1 GTSNPN, CDR2 SVGIG (reference sequence). CDR3 in amino acids: CAWSAGFNQPQHF. DNA of the CDR3: TGTGCCTGGAGTGCGGGGTTCAATCAGCCCCAGCATTTT.

This clone was seen only once. The J gene is TRBJ2-7, the V gene TRBV7-2, with D possibly TRBD2 on 5 matching bases. Germline V CDR1 and CDR2: SGHTA, FQGNSA. This CDR3 spans 15 amino acids. V was clipped by 0 bases and J by 2 bases, with 11 bases between them. The CDR3 coding sequence is TGTGCCAGCAGCTTAGCGGGAGCCCAGACCTACGAGCAGTACTTC. Residues: CASSLAGAQTYEQYF.

This clone was picked up a small number of times. The chain combines TRBV2 with TRBJ1-5; 10 bases are a match to TRBD1. Germline-derived CDR1 and CDR2 are SNHLY and FYNNEI. The CDR3 has 17 amino acids. Losses at the gene ends were 10 bases for V and 2 bases for J; bases not matched to a gene: 14. CDR3 nucleotides: TGTGCCACCGCGGTGGGACAGGGGACCCTGGGCAATCAGCCCCAGCATTTT. Residues: CATAVGQGTLGNQPQHF.

The rearrangement uses TRBV2 and TRBJ2-3, with TRBD1 as a possible D gene (5 bases). CDR1 and CDR2 (germline): SNHLY, FYNNEI. This CDR3 is 14 amino acids long. Between the trimmed V and J ends, which lost 3 bases and 4 bases, there was a span of 11 bases. The CDR3 region is CASSDLIGADTQYF. The CDR3 nucleotides are TGTGCCAGCAGTGATCTAATAGGGGCAGATACGCAGTATTTT.

The CDR3 region has the DNA TGTGCCAGCTCACCATCCCATTTAGCGGGTGAGCAGTTCTTC. The encoded protein is CASSPSHLAGEQFF. This chain connects TRBV18 to TRBJ2-1; the match to TRBD2 covers 7 bases. Germline CDR1 and CDR2: KGHSH and LQKENI. The CDR3 extends over 14 amino acids. V shed 2 bases and J 9 bases; nucleotides not matched to a gene: 7.